One sample yielded the 21 T cell receptor beta chains listed below, sequenced in a study of control samples from healthy donors and cancer patients. Measured with immunoSEQ multiplex PCR; TCRdb has only the in-frame clones, and not every one. The sample gives about 180,000 clones, 85% to 90% of which show up once; over 1.1% is in the top ten. The sequencing sample was made of blood. The receptors originated from a woman in her 50s in good health.

The J gene is TRBJ2-2, the V gene TRBV25-1; D not resolved. The CDR3 has 14 residues. The germline V gene encodes CDR1 MGHDK and CDR2 SYGVNS. The ends were cut back, 2 bases at V and 1 base at J, with 5 bases in the middle. This chain's CDR3 is CASSELGNTGELFF. DNA for the CDR3: TGTGCCAGCAGTGAACTAGGGAACACCGGGGAGCTGTTTTTT.

In DNA, the CDR3 is TGTGCCAGCAGCGACAGGGAGTTCTACGAGCAGTACTTC. Its translation is CASSDREFYEQYF. The chain recombines TRBV7-2 with TRBJ2-7; 7 bases agree with TRBD1. CDR1 is SGHTA, CDR2 FQGNSA, per germline. Trimming took 5 bases from V and 3 from J; bases not matched to a gene: 4. The CDR3 has 13 amino acids.

The chain is built from TRBV6-2 or TRBV6-3 and TRBJ2-7; D remains ambiguous. The CDR3 has 16 amino acids. The germline V and J ends were trimmed by 0 bases and 0 bases, with 12 bases remaining between them. The germline V gene encodes CDR1 MNHEY and CDR2 SVGEGT. This chain's CDR3 is CASSYSITAYSYEQYF. The CDR3 region has the DNA TGTGCCAGCAGTTACTCGATCACCGCCTACTCCTACGAGCAGTACTTC.

This clone was recorded once. This rearrangement joins TRBV28 to TRBJ2-1; weak D call: TRBD1 (7 bases). The CDR3 consists of 14 residues. The germline V and J ends were trimmed by 6 bases and 12 bases, with 21 bases remaining between them. Germline V gene data show CDR1 as MDHEN and CDR2 as SYDVKM. In nucleotides, the CDR3 is TGTGCCAGCAGGAGAGGGACTCCCGAGGGGGCGCAGTTCTTC. It is translated as CASRRGTPEGAQFF.

The rearrangement uses TRBV27 and TRBJ2-2, with D perhaps TRBD2 (6 bases). The CDR3 is 17 residues long. The germline gives CDR1 MNHEY, CDR2 SMNVEV (reference sequence). Trimming removed 8 bases from V and 1 base from J, with 20 bases in between. The DNA of the CDR3 is TGTGCCAGCTGGTCTAGCGCCCTAGTGGGGAACACCGGGGAGCTGTTTTTT. It specifies CASWSSALVGNTGELFF.

The chain joins TRBV12-5 to TRBJ1-1; possibly TRBD1 for D (5 bases). Trimming removed 3 bases from V and 1 base from J, with 12 bases in between. CDR1 is LGHNT and CDR2 is FRNRAP in the germline V gene. This CDR3 is built from 15 residues. The CDR3 nucleotides read TGTGCTAGTGGTTTACCCTCGGGGCGGAACACTGAAGCTTTCTTT. Translating gives CASGLPSGRNTEAFF.

The genes are TRBV3-1 (or the pseudogene TRBV3-2) and TRBJ2-3, with 8 bases that match TRBD2. Germline V gene data show CDR1 as LGHDT and CDR2 as YNNKEL (reference sequence). The CDR3 consists of 16 residues. Trimming took 4 bases from V and 1 from J; bases not matched to a gene: 7. For the CDR3, the DNA is TGTGCCAGCAGCCGAGGAGCGGGGGTACGCACAGATACGCAGTATTTT. Protein product: CASSRGAGVRTDTQYF.

The chain is built from TRBV9 and TRBJ2-1, with D unresolved. Germline V CDR1 and CDR2: SGDLS, YYNGEE. This CDR3 comprises 15 residues. The V and J ends lost 4 bases and 2 bases respectively, with 13 bases between them. CDR3: CASSTDGGPYNEQFF. CDR3 nucleotide sequence: TGTGCCAGCAGCACGGACGGCGGCCCCTACAATGAGCAGTTCTTC.

The V and J genes are TRBV7-3 and TRBJ1-1; a weak D match, TRBD1 (6 bases). The ends were cut back, 6 bases at V and 1 base at J, with 9 bases in the middle. This CDR3 spans 13 amino acids. Germline CDR1 and CDR2: SGHTA and FQGTGA. The CDR3 is CASRTGPNTEAFF. The CDR3 bases are TGTGCCAGCAGGACAGGACCGAACACTGAAGCTTTCTTT.

The V call is TRBV21-1, the J call TRBJ1-1. TRBV21-1 counts as a pseudogene. There are 15 residues in the CDR3. The CDR3 DNA is TGTGCCAGCAGCAAAGAGCGTTTGACGAACACTGAAGCTTTCTTT. Protein product: CASSKERLTNTEAFF.

The genes are TRBV7-2 and TRBJ1-5, with D possibly matching TRBD1 (5 bases). V lost 2 bases and J 0 bases, leaving 14 bases between the germline ends. The CDR3 contains 17 residues. CDR1 and CDR2 (germline): SGHTA, FQGNSA. CDR3 bases: TGTGCCAGCAGCTTATTATCGGGGGGGATTAGCAATCAGCCCCAGCATTTT. As protein: CASSLLSGGISNQPQHF. The entire variable domain, with the rest obtained from reference TRBV7-2 and TRBJ1-5, is as follows: GAGVSQSPSNKVTEKGKDVELRCDPISGHTALYWYRQSLGQGLEFLIYFQGNSAPDKSGLPSDRFSAERTGGSVSTLTIQRTQQEDSAVYLCASSLLSGGISNQPQHFGDGTRLSIL.

The chain is built from TRBV11-1 and TRBJ1-1; D is unclear. Trimming stripped 1 base from V and 3 bases from J, with 3 bases between. The CDR3 has 12 residues. The V gene's germline CDR1 is SGHAT and CDR2 FQDESV (reference sequence). As DNA, the CDR3 is TGTGCCAGCAGCTTAGTTCACACTGAAGCTTTCTTT. Its protein product is CASSLVHTEAFF.

This chain links TRBV19 with TRBJ1-1, with TRBD1 matching over 9 bases. There are 14 residues in the CDR3. Germline lookup yields CDR1 LNHDA and CDR2 SQIVND (reference sequence). V trimming: 6 bases; J trimming: 5 bases; junction bases outside the gene matches: 7. The CDR3 spells CASRDDRGSTEAFF. In DNA, the CDR3 is TGTGCCAGTAGGGATGACAGGGGGTCGACTGAAGCTTTCTTT.

This chain connects TRBV5-1 to TRBJ1-2; TRBD1 matches at 9 bases. The junction had 15 bases not matched to a gene; V was cut back by 3 bases and J by 6 bases. The CDR3 totals 17 residues. Germline loops: CDR1 SGHRS, CDR2 YFSETQ. The CDR3 DNA reads TGCGCCAGCAGCTCCGGACAGGGGCCGATTGTGAGCCATGGCTACACCTTC. It codes for CASSSGQGPIVSHGYTF.

The chain has TRBV20-1 and TRBJ1-5, with D uncertain. Germline-derived CDR1 and CDR2 are DFQATT and SNEGSKA (reference sequence). The CDR3 runs 14 residues. With 3 bases removed from V and 2 bases from J, the gap between germline ends came to 11 bases. The CDR3, as DNA: TGCAGTGCTAGTGCTGGGGAGGGCAATCAGCCCCAGCATTTT. As protein: CSASAGEGNQPQHF.

The chain is built from TRBV28 and TRBJ1-5, with TRBD1 identical over 7 bases. The CDR3 runs 16 residues. Germline V gene sequence: CDR1 MDHEN, CDR2 SYDVKM. The trim removed 5 bases at V and 3 bases at J, leaving 10 bases unmatched. CDR3 sequence reads: CASSLRGSFVNQPQHF. The CDR3 DNA follows: TGTGCCAGCAGTCTCAGGGGGTCGTTCGTCAATCAGCCCCAGCATTTT.

V and J are TRBV12-5 and TRBJ2-2; D possibly corresponds to TRBD1 (6 bases). Trimming pared 1 base from V and 5 bases from J, leaving 11 bases between. Germline V gene sequence: CDR1 LGHNT, CDR2 FRNRAP. CDR3 length: 15 residues. This CDR3 reads CASGLGPGATGELFF. In DNA, the CDR3 is TGTGCTAGTGGTTTGGGGCCAGGGGCTACCGGGGAGCTGTTTTTT. Together with reference TRBV12-5 and TRBJ2-2, the CDR3 gives the full variable domain: DARVTQTPRHKVTEMGQEVTMRCQPILGHNTVFWYRQTMMQGLELLAYFRNRAPLDDSGMPKDRFSAEMPDATLATLKIQPSEPRDSAVYFCASGLGPGATGELFFGEGSRLTVL.

The chain joins TRBV6-5 to TRBJ1-5, with no clear D. Germline CDR1 MNHEY, CDR2 SVGAGI. V lost 5 bases and J lost 7, with 9 bases in between. This CDR3 has 12 residues. The CDR3 nucleotides read TGTGCCAGCAGTAAATTAACCCAGCCCCAGCATTTT. It codes for CASSKLTQPQHF.

The chain couples TRBV7-8 to TRBJ2-7, with 9 bases aligning to TRBD1. The CDR3 is 14 amino acids. The V gene end was trimmed by 5 bases and the J gene end by 2 bases; junction bases not matched to a gene: 4. Looked up from germline, CDR1 is SGHVS and CDR2 is FQNEAQ. In DNA, the CDR3 is TGTGCCAGCAGCCCGGACAGGGGCCCCTACGAGCAGTACTTC. It yields the protein CASSPDRGPYEQYF.

The chain links TRBV5-5 to TRBJ1-4, with D unclear. Germline V gene lookup returns CDR1 SGHKS and CDR2 YYEKEE (reference sequence). V was cut by 0 bases and J by 8 bases, with 8 bases left in between. This CDR3 comprises 13 residues. CDR3 in DNA: TGTGCCAGCAGCTTGGCGTCAACAGAAAAACTGTTTTTT. Translating it yields CASSLASTEKLFF.

CDR3 in amino acids: CASSLGETQYF. The CDR3, as DNA: TGTGCCAGCAGTTTAGGAGAGACCCAGTACTTC. The genes are TRBV28 and TRBJ2-5; D gene ambiguous. Per the germline V gene, CDR1 is MDHEN and CDR2 is SYDVKM. The V end was cut by 2 bases, the J end by 4 bases, with 2 bases between. This CDR3 contains 11 residues.